The 9 T cell receptor beta chains below come from one sample, sequenced in a study of Ad26.COV2.S vaccination and SARS-CoV-2 variants. Stated treatment: over 15 received Ad26.COV2.S at low or high dose, single or two shots; roughly five received placebo; per-sample allocation not given. At day 63 after the first vaccine or placebo injection, samples were drawn. TCRdb's table, derived via immunoSEQ multiplex PCR, lists solely in-frame clones and lacks some. The sample contains approximately 300,000 clones, 70% to 90% of which appear only once. Sample: peripheral blood, taken in a trial of Ad26.COV2.S vaccine versus placebo. Source of these receptors: a person aged 18 to 59 who received the Ad26.COV2.S COVID-19 vaccine or a placebo.

This chain connects TRBV2 to TRBJ2-3; 15 bases match TRBD2. Looked up from germline, CDR1 is SNHLY and CDR2 is FYNNEI. This CDR3 is built from 17 residues. The junction had 12 bases not matched to a gene; V was cut back by 6 bases and J by 8 bases. As DNA, the CDR3 is TGTGCCAGCAGCCCAACCGTAGGGACTAGCGGGGGGTTTACGCAGTATTTT. This encodes CASSPTVGTSGGFTQYF.

The chain carries TRBV6-4 and TRBJ1-1; 8 nucleotides agree with TRBD1. Germline CDR1 and CDR2: MRHNA and SNTAGT. The V segment lost 2 bases and the J segment 0 bases; nucleotides outside the gene matches: 11. The CDR3 runs to 18 residues. CDR3 amino acids: CASSDANDRGYMNTEAFF. The CDR3 DNA is TGTGCCAGCAGTGACGCCAATGACAGGGGTTACATGAACACTGAAGCTTTCTTT.

V and J are TRBV3-1 (or the pseudogene TRBV3-2) and TRBJ2-7, with 8 nucleotides matching TRBD2. Trimming removed 8 bases from V and 5 bases from J; junction bases left unmatched: 14. Germline CDR1 reads LGHDT; CDR2 reads YNNKEL (reference sequence). The CDR3 is made up of 15 amino acids. The CDR3 DNA reads TGTGCCAGCTCATACGTTCGGGGGGGGCGCGACGAGCAGTACTTC. Protein: CASSYVRGGRDEQYF.

As DNA, the CDR3 is TGTGCCAGCTCACCACGAAGCGGCCGCTATGAAAAACTGTTTTTT. Its protein product is CASSPRSGRYEKLFF. The chain recombines TRBV18 with TRBJ1-4; D gene uncertain. CDR1 and CDR2 (germline): KGHSH, LQKENI. CDR3 length equals 15 residues. Trimming took off 1 base at V and 6 bases at J, with 12 bases between the two ends.

The chain links TRBV5-5 to TRBJ2-1; D may be TRBD1 (6 bases). V lost 5 bases to trimming and J lost 10 bases, with 16 bases between them. The CDR3 contains 13 residues. Germline V gives CDR1 SGHKS, CDR2 YYEKEE (reference sequence). CDR3 sequence: CASRQGSMGEQFF. The CDR3 DNA reads as TGTGCCAGCAGGCAGGGGAGCATGGGCGAGCAGTTCTTC. The variable domain in full, with the rest retrieved from reference TRBV5-5 and TRBJ2-1, is DAGVTQSPTHLIKTRGQQVTLRCSPISGHKSVSWYQQVLGQGPQFIFQYYEKEERGRGNFPDRFSARQFPNYSSELNVNALLLGDSALYLCASRQGSMGEQFFGPGTRLTVL.

V is TRBV2 and J is TRBJ1-2; 8 bases are a match to TRBD1. The V gene end was trimmed by 6 bases and the J gene end by 8 bases; junction bases not matched to a gene: 5. The length of the CDR3 is 12 residues. Per germline, CDR1 SNHLY and CDR2 FYNNEI. Here the CDR3 reads CASSGQGRGYTF. The CDR3 DNA reads TGTGCCAGCAGCGGACAGGGAAGGGGCTACACCTTC.

This sequence joins TRBV6-4 and TRBJ1-5, with TRBD1 identical over 7 bases. The CDR3 has 16 residues. Germline-derived CDR1 and CDR2 are MRHNA and SNTAGT. Trimming removed 6 bases from V and 4 bases from J; junction bases left unmatched: 12. Here the CDR3 reads CASRRQGRGGNQPQHF. The CDR3 bases are TGTGCCAGCAGACGACAGGGCCGTGGAGGGAATCAGCCCCAGCATTTT.

The rearrangement links TRBV10-3 to TRBJ2-5, with 8 nucleotides matching TRBD2. V was pared by 3 bases and J by 4 bases, with 10 bases of the junction left unmatched. The CDR3 spans 16 residues. In germline, CDR1 is ENHRY, CDR2 SYGVKD. The CDR3 DNA follows: TGTGCCATCAGTGATCCGACTAGCGTGCAGCTAGAGACCCAGTACTTC. It is translated as CAISDPTSVQLETQYF.

The V call is TRBV6-1, the J call TRBJ2-5; D call uncertain. The CDR3 runs 15 residues. The V gene's germline CDR1 is MNHNS and CDR2 SASEGT. V was clipped by 1 base and J by 4 bases, with 13 bases between them. This chain's CDR3 is CASSEGINRGETQYF. The DNA of the CDR3 is TGTGCCAGCAGTGAAGGGATAAACCGAGGAGAGACCCAGTACTTC.